This T cell receptor beta chain was identified during a study of cytomegalovirus exposure and HLA in healthy donors. General observations from the study: Being indistinguishable, some V segments were excluded, TRBV6-2 and TRBV6-3 among them. The study listed 150 to 200 cytomegalovirus-associated TCR beta chains.

This PCR relied on a set of 60 Vbeta primers and 13 Jbeta primers. Generated by immunoSEQ multiplex PCR, the TCRdb table keeps only in-frame clones and is missing some. This table has roughly 120,000 clones, around 80% appearing once. As to this clone: What it binds is not known.

This CDR3 has 13 amino acids. Germline V gene data show CDR1 as KGHSH and CDR2 as LQKENI. V dropped 6 bases and J dropped 1 base, with 9 bases sitting between them. This sequence joins TRBV18 and TRBJ1-1; D is possibly TRBD1 (5 bases). The sequence was obtained from a woman in her sixties in good health and CMV-seropositive. Sequenced sample: PBMCs. CDR3 residues: CASSGGGNTEAFF. The DNA for the CDR3 is TGTGCCAGCTCCGGGGGGGGGAACACTGAAGCTTTCTTT.